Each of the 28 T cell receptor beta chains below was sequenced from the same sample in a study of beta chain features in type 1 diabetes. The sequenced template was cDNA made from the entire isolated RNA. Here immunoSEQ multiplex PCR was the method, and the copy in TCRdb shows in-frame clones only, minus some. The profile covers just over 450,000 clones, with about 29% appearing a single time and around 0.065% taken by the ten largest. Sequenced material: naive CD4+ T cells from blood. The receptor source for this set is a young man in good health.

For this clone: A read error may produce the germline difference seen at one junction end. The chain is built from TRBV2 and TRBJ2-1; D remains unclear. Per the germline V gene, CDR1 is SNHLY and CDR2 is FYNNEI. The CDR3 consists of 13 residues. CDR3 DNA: TGTGCTAGCACACTCGAAGGAAATGGTGAGCAGTTCTTC. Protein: CASTLEGNGEQFF.

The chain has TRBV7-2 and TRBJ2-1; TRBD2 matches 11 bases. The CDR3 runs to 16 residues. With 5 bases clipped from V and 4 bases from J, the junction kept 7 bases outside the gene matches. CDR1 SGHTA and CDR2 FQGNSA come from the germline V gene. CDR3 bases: TGTGCCAGCAGCCGTACTAGCGGGAGAGAATACAATGAGCAGTTCTTC. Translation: CASSRTSGREYNEQFF.

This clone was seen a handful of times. CDR3: CASSTHMNTEAFF. The DNA of the CDR3 is TGTGCCAGCAGCACTCACATGAACACTGAAGCTTTCTTT. The rearrangement links TRBV7-2 to TRBJ1-1; D gene unclear. This CDR3 spans 13 amino acids. Germline assignment: CDR1 SGHTA and CDR2 FQGNSA. V lost 5 bases to trimming and J lost 0 bases, with 7 bases between them.

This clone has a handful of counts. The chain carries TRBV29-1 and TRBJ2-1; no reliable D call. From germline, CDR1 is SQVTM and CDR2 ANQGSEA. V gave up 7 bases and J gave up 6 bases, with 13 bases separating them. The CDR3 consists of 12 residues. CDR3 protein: CSANRPSNEQFF. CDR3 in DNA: TGCAGCGCCAATAGACCAAGCAATGAGCAGTTCTTC.

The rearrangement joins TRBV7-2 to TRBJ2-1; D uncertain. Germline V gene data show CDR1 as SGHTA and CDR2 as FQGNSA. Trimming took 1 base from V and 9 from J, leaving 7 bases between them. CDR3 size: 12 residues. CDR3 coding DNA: TGTGCCAGCAGCTTAGGGGGAATTGAGCAGTTCTTC. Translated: CASSLGGIEQFF.

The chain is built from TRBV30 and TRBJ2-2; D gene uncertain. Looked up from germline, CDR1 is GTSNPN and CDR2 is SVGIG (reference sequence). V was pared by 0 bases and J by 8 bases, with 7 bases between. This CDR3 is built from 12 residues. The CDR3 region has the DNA TGTGCCTGGAGTGTACTTCGTGGGGAGCTGTTTTTT. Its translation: CAWSVLRGELFF.

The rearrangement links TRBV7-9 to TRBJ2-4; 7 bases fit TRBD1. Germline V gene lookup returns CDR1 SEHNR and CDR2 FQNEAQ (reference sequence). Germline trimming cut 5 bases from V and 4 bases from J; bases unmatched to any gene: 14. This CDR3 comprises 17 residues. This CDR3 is CASSPSPGQSAKNIQYF. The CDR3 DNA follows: TGTGCCAGCAGCCCCTCCCCGGGACAGTCGGCAAAAAACATTCAGTACTTC.

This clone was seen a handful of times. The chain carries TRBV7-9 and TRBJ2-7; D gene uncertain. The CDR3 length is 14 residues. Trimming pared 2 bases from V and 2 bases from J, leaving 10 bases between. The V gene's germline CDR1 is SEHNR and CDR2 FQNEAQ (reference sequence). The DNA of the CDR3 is TGTGCCAGCAGCTTACTAGGATTCCCCTACGAGCAGTACTTC. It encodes CASSLLGFPYEQYF. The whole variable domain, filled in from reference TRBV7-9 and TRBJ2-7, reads DTGVSQNPRHKITKRGQNVTFRCDPISEHNRLYWYRQTLGQGPEFLTYFQNEAQLEKSRLLSDRFSAERPKGSFSTLEIQRTEQGDSAMYLCASSLLGFPYEQYFGPGTRLTVT.

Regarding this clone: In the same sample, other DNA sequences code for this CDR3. CDR3 residues: CASSPGTGGEETQYF. The CDR3 DNA is TGCGCCAGCAGCCCCGGGACAGGGGGTGAAGAGACCCAGTACTTC. The rearrangement links TRBV5-1 to TRBJ2-5, with 11 bases matching TRBD1. The CDR3 loop spans 15 amino acids. V was pared by 4 bases and J by 3 bases, with 5 bases of the junction left unmatched. The germline gives CDR1 SGHRS, CDR2 YFSETQ.

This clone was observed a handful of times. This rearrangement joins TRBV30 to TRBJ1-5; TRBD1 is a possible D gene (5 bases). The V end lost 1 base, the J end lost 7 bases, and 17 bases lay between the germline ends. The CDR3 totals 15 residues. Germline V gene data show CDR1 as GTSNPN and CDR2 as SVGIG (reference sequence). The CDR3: CAWSAGQGGLQPQHF. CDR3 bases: TGTGCCTGGAGTGCCGGGCAGGGAGGTCTACAGCCCCAGCATTTT.

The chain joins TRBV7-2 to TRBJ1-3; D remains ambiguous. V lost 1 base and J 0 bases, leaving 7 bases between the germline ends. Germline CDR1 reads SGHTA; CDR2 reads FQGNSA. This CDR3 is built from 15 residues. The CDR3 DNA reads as TGTGCCAGCAGCTTAGTAGGGAGCTCTGGAAACACCATATATTTT. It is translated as CASSLVGSSGNTIYF.

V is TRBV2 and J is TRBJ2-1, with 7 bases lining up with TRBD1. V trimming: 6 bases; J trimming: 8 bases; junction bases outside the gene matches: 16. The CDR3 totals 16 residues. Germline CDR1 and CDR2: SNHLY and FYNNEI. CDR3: CASRLQGLTVTDEQFF. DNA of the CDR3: TGTGCCAGCAGACTACAGGGGTTGACAGTGACGGATGAGCAGTTCTTC.

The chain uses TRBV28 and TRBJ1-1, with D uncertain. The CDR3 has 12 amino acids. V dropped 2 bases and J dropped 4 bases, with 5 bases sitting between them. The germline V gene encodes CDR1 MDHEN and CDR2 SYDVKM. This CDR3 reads CASSLGSTEAFF. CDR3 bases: TGTGCCAGCAGTTTAGGTAGCACTGAAGCTTTCTTT.

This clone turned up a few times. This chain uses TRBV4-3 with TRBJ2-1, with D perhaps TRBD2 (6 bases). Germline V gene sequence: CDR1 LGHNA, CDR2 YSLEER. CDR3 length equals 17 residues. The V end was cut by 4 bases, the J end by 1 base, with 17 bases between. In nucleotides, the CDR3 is TGCGCCAGCAGCCTAAACCCACCTAGCGCGTCCTACAATGAGCAGTTCTTC. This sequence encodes CASSLNPPSASYNEQFF.

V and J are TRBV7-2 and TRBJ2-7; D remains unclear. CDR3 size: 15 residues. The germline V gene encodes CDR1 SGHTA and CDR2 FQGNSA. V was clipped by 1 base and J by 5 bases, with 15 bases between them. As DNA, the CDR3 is TGTGCCAGCAGCTTAGGGGCAGGACCTTACGACGAGCAGTACTTC. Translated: CASSLGAGPYDEQYF.

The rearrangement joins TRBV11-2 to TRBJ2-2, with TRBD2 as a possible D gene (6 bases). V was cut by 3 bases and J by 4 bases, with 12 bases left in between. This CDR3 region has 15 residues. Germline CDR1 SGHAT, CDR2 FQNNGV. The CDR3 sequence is CASSLPGLSTGELFF. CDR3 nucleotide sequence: TGTGCCAGCAGCTTGCCGGGACTCAGCACCGGGGAGCTGTTTTTT.

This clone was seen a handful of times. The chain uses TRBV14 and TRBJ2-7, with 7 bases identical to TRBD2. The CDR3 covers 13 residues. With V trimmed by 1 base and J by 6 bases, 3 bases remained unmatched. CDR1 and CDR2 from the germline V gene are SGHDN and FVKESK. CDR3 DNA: TGTGCCAGCAGCCAAGTCTGGGAGGGCGAGCAGTACTTC. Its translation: CASSQVWEGEQYF.

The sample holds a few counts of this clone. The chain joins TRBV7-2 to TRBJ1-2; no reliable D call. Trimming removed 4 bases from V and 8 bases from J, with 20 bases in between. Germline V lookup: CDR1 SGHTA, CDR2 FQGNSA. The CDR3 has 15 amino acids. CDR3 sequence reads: CASSWGIERTRGYTF. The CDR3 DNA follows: TGTGCCAGCAGCTGGGGTATTGAGAGAACGCGAGGCTACACCTTC. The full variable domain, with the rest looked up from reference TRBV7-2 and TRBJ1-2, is GAGVSQSPSNKVTEKGKDVELRCDPISGHTALYWYRQSLGQGLEFLIYFQGNSAPDKSGLPSDRFSAERTGGSVSTLTIQRTQQEDSAVYLCASSWGIERTRGYTFGSGTRLTVV.

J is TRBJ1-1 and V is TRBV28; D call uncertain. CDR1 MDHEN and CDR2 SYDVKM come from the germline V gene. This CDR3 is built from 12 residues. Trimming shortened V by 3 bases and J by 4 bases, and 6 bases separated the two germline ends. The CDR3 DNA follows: TGTGCCAGCAGTTTCAGAGCCACTGAAGCTTTCTTT. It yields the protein CASSFRATEAFF.

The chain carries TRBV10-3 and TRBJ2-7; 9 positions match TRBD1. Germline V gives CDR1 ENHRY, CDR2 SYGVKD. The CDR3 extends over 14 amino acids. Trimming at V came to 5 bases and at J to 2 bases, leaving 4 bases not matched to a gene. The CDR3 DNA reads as TGTGCCATCAGTCTGGGACAGGGACCCTACGAGCAGTACTTC. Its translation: CAISLGQGPYEQYF.

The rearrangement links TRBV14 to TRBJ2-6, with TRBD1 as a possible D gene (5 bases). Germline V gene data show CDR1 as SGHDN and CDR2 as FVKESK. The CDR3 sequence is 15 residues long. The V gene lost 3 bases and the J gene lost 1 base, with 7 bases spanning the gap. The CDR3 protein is CASSHQGSGANVLTF. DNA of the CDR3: TGTGCCAGCAGCCATCAGGGTTCTGGGGCCAACGTCCTGACTTTC. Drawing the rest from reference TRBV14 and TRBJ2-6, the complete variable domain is EAGVTQFPSHSVIEKGQTVTLRCDPISGHDNLYWYRRVMGKEIKFLLHFVKESKQDESGMPNNRFLAERTGGTYSTLKVQPAELEDSGVYFCASSHQGSGANVLTFGAGSRLTVL.

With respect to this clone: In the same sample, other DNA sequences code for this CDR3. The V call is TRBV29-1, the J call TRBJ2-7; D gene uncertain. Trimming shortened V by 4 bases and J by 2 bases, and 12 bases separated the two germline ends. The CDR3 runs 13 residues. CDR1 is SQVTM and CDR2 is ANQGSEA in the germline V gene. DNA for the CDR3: TGCAGCGTTGGTCTGGGCCTAGCCTACGAGCAGTACTTC. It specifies CSVGLGLAYEQYF.

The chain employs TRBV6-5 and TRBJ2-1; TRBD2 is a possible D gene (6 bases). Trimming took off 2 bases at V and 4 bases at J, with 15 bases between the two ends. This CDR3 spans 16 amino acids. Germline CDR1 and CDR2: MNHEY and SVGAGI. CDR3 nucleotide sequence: TGTGCCAGCAGTTACACCCGGGGTAGCGGATACAATGAGCAGTTCTTC. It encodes CASSYTRGSGYNEQFF.

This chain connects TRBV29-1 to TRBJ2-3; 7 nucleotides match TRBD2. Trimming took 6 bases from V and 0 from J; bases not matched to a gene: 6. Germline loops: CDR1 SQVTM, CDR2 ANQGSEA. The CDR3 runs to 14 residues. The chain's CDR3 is CSVLGGSSTDTQYF. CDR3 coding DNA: TGCAGCGTCCTGGGGGGGTCTAGCACAGATACGCAGTATTTT.

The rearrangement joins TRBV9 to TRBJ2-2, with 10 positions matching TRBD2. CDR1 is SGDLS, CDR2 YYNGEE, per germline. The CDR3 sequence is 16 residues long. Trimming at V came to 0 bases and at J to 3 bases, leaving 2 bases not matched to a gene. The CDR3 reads CASSVELAGYTGELFF. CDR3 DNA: TGTGCCAGCAGCGTAGAACTAGCGGGGTACACCGGGGAGCTGTTTTTT.

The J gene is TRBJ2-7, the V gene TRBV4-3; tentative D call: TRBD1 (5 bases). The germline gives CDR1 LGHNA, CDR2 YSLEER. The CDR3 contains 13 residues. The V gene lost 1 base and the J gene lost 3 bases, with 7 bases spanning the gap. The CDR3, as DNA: TGCGCCAGCAGCCAAGTTCAGGGCTACGAGCAGTACTTC. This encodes CASSQVQGYEQYF.

The CDR3 nucleotides are TGTGCCAGCAGCGTAGGAGTACTAGCGCTATACAATGAGCAGTTCTTC. Its translation: CASSVGVLALYNEQFF. The chain couples TRBV9 to TRBJ2-1, with 7 bases that match TRBD2. CDR3 size: 16 residues. Germline V gives CDR1 SGDLS, CDR2 YYNGEE. V lost 0 bases and J lost 4; bases outside the gene matches: 7.

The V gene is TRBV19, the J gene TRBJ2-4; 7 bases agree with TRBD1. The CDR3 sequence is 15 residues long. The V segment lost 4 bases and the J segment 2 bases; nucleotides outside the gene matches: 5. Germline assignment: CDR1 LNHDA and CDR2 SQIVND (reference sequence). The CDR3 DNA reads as TGTGCCAGTAGTAGAACAGGGGTTTCCAAAAACATTCAGTACTTC. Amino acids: CASSRTGVSKNIQYF.